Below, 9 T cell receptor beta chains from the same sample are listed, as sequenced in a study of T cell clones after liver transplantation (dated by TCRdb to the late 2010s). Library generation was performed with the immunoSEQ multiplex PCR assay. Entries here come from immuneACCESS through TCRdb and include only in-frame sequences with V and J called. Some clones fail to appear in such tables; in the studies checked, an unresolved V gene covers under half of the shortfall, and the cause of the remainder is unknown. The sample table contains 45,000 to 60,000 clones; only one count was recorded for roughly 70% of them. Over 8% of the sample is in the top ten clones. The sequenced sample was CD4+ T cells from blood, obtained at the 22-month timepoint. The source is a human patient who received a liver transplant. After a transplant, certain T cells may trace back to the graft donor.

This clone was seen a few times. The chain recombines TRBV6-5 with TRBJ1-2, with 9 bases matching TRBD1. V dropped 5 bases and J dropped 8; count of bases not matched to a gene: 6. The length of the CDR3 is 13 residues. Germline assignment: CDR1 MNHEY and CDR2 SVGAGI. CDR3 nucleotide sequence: TGTGCCAGCAGTCTACAGGGGGCGGTGGGCTACACCTTC. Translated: CASSLQGAVGYTF.

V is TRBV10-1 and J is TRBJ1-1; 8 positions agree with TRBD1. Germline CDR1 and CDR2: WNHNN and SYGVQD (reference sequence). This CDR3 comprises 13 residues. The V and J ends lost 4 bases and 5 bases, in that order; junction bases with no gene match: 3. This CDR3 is CASSGNRGTEAFF. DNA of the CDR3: TGCGCCAGCAGTGGGAACAGGGGGACTGAAGCTTTCTTT.

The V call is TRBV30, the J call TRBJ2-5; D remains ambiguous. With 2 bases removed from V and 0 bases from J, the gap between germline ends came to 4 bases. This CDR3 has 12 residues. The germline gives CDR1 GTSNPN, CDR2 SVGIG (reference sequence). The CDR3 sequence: CAWSPHQETQYF. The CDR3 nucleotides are TGTGCCTGGAGTCCTCACCAAGAGACCCAGTACTTC.

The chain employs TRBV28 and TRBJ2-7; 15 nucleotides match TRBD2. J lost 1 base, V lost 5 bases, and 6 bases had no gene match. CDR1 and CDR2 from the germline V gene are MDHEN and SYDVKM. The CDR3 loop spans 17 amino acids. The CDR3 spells CASSPSGLAGGSYEQYF. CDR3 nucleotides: TGTGCCAGCAGTCCTTCGGGACTAGCGGGGGGATCCTACGAGCAGTACTTC.

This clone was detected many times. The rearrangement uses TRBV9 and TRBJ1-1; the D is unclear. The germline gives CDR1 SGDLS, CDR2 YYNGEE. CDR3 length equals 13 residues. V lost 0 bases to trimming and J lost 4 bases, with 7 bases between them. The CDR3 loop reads CASSVVMATEAFF. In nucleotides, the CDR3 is TGTGCCAGCAGCGTAGTGATGGCCACTGAAGCTTTCTTT.

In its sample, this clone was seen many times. The chain's CDR3 is CASGLIGQGHTEAFF. In DNA form, the CDR3 reads TGCGCCAGCGGCCTGATAGGACAGGGTCACACTGAAGCTTTCTTT. The chain combines TRBV5-1 with TRBJ1-1, with 8 bases matching TRBD1. V dropped 7 bases and J dropped 3; count of bases not matched to a gene: 11. Germline V lookup: CDR1 SGHRS, CDR2 YFSETQ. CDR3 length equals 15 residues. The full variable domain, its missing parts supplied by reference TRBV5-1 and TRBJ1-1, is KAGVTQTPRYLIKTRGQQVTLSCSPISGHRSVSWYQQTPGQGLQFLFEYFSETQRNKGNFPGRFSGRQFSNSRSEMNVSTLELGDSALYLCASGLIGQGHTEAFFGQGTRLTVV.

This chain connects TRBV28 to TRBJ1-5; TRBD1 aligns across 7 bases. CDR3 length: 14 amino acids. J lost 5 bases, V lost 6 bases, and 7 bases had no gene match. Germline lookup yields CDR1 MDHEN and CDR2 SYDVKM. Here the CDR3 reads CASSAGGVDQPQHF. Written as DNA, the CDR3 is TGTGCCAGCAGCGCAGGGGGTGTGGATCAGCCCCAGCATTTT.

CDR3 protein: CASSEAGSGTPNTGELFF. The CDR3 DNA reads as TGTGCCAGCAGTGAAGCGGGTAGTGGGACCCCGAACACCGGGGAGCTGTTTTTT. This sequence joins TRBV6-1 and TRBJ2-2; D is perhaps TRBD1 or TRBD2 (5 bases each). Germline V gives CDR1 MNHNS, CDR2 SASEGT. The CDR3 runs 18 residues. The V end lost 0 bases, the J end lost 0 bases, and 14 bases lay between the germline ends.

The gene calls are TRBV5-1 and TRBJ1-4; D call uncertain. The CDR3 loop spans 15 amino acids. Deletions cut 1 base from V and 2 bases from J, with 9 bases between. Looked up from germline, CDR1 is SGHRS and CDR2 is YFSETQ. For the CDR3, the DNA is TGCGCCAGCAGCTTGAACAGAAGGACTAATGAAAAACTGTTTTTT. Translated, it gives CASSLNRRTNEKLFF. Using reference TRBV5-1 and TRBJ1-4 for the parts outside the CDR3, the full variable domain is KAGVTQTPRYLIKTRGQQVTLSCSPISGHRSVSWYQQTPGQGLQFLFEYFSETQRNKGNFPGRFSGRQFSNSRSEMNVSTLELGDSALYLCASSLNRRTNEKLFFGSGTQLSVL.